Below, 21 T cell receptor beta chains from the same sample are listed, as sequenced in a study of cytomegalovirus exposure and HLA in healthy donors. The PCR made use of 60 Vbeta and 13 Jbeta primers. Sequenced by immunoSEQ multiplex PCR; TCRdb stores in-frame clones only, minus some. The sample gives 120,000 or so clones, around 80% of which show up once; 0.95% to 1.5% is in the top ten. The source material was PBMCs. The receptors were sampled from a female donor in good health and CMV-seronegative.

The chain uses TRBV10-1 and TRBJ1-2, with 8 nucleotides matching TRBD1. V dropped 2 bases and J dropped 4; count of bases not matched to a gene: 0. The CDR3 extends over 13 amino acids. Germline V gene data show CDR1 as WNHNN and CDR2 as SYGVQD (reference sequence). CDR3 loop: CASSEDRGYGYTF. The CDR3 DNA reads TGCGCCAGCAGTGAGGACAGGGGCTATGGCTACACCTTC.

This clone has just a few counts. The chain uses TRBV9 and TRBJ2-5, with a tentative D call TRBD2 (5 bases). From germline, CDR1 is SGDLS and CDR2 YYNGEE. V was shortened by 4 bases and J by 2 bases, with 12 bases between the two germline ends. CDR3 length equals 14 residues. The DNA of the CDR3 is TGTGCCAGCAGCCCCGGGGTGAGGCAAGAGACCCAGTACTTC. Its translation: CASSPGVRQETQYF.

This clone has a single count. The chain has TRBV5-4 and TRBJ1-1, with 7 bases matching TRBD1. Trimming removed 5 bases from V and 4 bases from J; junction bases left unmatched: 8. This CDR3 comprises 14 residues. CDR1 and CDR2 (germline): SGHNT, YYREEE (reference sequence). The CDR3 DNA is TGTGCCAGCAGTCAAAGGGGGCTCTCCACTGAAGCTTTCTTT. Protein: CASSQRGLSTEAFF.

The chain employs TRBV5-4 and TRBJ1-1; D is perhaps TRBD1 (6 bases). This CDR3 contains 15 residues. V gave up 3 bases and J gave up 0 bases, with 12 bases separating them. In germline, CDR1 is SGHNT, CDR2 YYREEE (reference sequence). CDR3 residues: CASSSSTGMNTEAFF. The CDR3 DNA sequence: TGTGCCAGCAGCTCCTCGACAGGCATGAACACTGAAGCTTTCTTT.

This chain joins TRBV6-5 and TRBJ1-6, with D possibly matching TRBD1 (5 bases). CDR3 size: 13 residues. Germline V lookup: CDR1 MNHEY, CDR2 SVGAGI. V lost 10 bases, J lost 10 bases, and 17 bases lay in between. Here the CDR3 reads CATGARSWSPLHF. As DNA, the CDR3 is TGTGCCACTGGGGCGCGGTCCTGGTCACCCCTCCACTTT.

This clone showed up just once. This chain joins TRBV9 and TRBJ1-6, with D possibly TRBD1 on 5 matching bases. CDR3 length equals 16 residues. V lost 4 bases, J lost 7 bases, and 18 bases lay in between. CDR1 and CDR2 from the germline V gene are SGDLS and YYNGEE. CDR3 sequence reads: CASSPRTRTRNSPLHF. In DNA form, the CDR3 reads TGTGCCAGCAGCCCTCGGACAAGGACCCGCAATTCACCCCTCCACTTT.

This clone was observed a handful of times. This CDR3 is CAWTSGAVSREQYF. Written as DNA, the CDR3 is TGTGCCTGGACCTCAGGGGCCGTCTCCCGGGAGCAGTACTTC. The rearrangement links TRBV30 to TRBJ2-7, with D possibly TRBD1 on 6 matching bases. V lost 4 bases to trimming and J lost 7 bases, with 20 bases between them. Germline values: CDR1 GTSNPN, CDR2 SVGIG (reference sequence). This CDR3 contains 14 residues.

The CDR3 nucleotides read TGTGCCACCAGCAGATCAAAAGGGGGGGGAAGGATCAATGAGCAGTTCTTC. Translated: CATSRSKGGGRINEQFF. The J gene is TRBJ2-1, the V gene TRBV15; D may be TRBD2 (7 bases). Germline V lookup: CDR1 LNHNV, CDR2 YYDKDF (reference sequence). The length of the CDR3 is 17 residues. The V gene lost 2 bases and the J gene lost 6 bases, with 20 bases spanning the gap.

This chain joins TRBV28 and TRBJ1-5; 8 nucleotides align to TRBD1. Trimming removed 6 bases from V and 3 bases from J; junction bases left unmatched: 1. This CDR3 comprises 13 residues. Germline V lookup: CDR1 MDHEN, CDR2 SYDVKM. For the CDR3, the DNA is TGTGCCAGCAGGGGACAGGTCAATCAGCCCCAGCATTTT. It encodes CASRGQVNQPQHF.

The chain has TRBV6-1 and TRBJ2-7; TRBD1 is a possible D gene (6 bases). CDR1 is MNHNS and CDR2 is SASEGT in the germline V gene. This CDR3 contains 15 residues. Trimming shortened V by 5 bases and J by 0 bases, and 14 bases separated the two germline ends. The CDR3 DNA is TGTGCCAGCAGTCCGGGACACCTTGCCTCCTACGAGCAGTACTTC. Protein: CASSPGHLASYEQYF.

This chain connects TRBV11-2 to TRBJ2-7; tentative D call: TRBD2 (5 bases). Trimming removed 1 base at V and 5 bases at J, with 6 bases between. The CDR3 consists of 12 residues. Per the germline V gene, CDR1 is SGHAT and CDR2 is FQNNGV. CDR3 sequence reads: CASSLAGNEQYF. The CDR3 DNA is TGTGCCAGCAGCTTAGCCGGGAACGAGCAGTACTTC.

V is TRBV5-1 and J is TRBJ2-2; 8 nucleotides line up with TRBD2. The CDR3 is made up of 15 amino acids. CDR1 is SGHRS and CDR2 is YFSETQ in the germline V gene. J was trimmed by 1 base and V by 5 bases; bases with no gene match: 4. The CDR3 sequence is CASRVTSGNTGELFF. For the CDR3, the DNA is TGCGCCAGCAGAGTTACTAGCGGGAACACCGGGGAGCTGTTTTTT.

The V gene is TRBV21-1, the J gene TRBJ2-6; TRBD2, the table's D call, was not compared with the DNA. TRBV21-1 is deemed a pseudogene. The CDR3 loop spans 14 amino acids. The CDR3 sequence: CAKPPPAGANVLTF. The CDR3 coding sequence is TGTGCCAAACCCCCCCCCGCGGGGGCCAACGTCCTGACTTTC.

The chain links TRBV28 to TRBJ1-1; D remains unclear. V was cut by 3 bases and J by 2 bases, with 10 bases left in between. CDR1 MDHEN and CDR2 SYDVKM come from the germline V gene. The CDR3 is 14 residues long. CDR3 DNA: TGTGCCAGCAGTTTTCGACAACTCAACACTGAAGCTTTCTTT. It specifies CASSFRQLNTEAFF.

This sequence joins TRBV7-3 and TRBJ2-5, with D possibly TRBD2 on 5 matching bases. CDR3 size: 12 residues. Trimming shortened V by 6 bases and J by 5 bases, and 10 bases separated the two germline ends. CDR1 and CDR2 from the germline V gene are SGHTA and FQGTGA. Here the CDR3 DNA reads TGTGCCAGCAGTGACCCGGGGGAGACCCAGTACTTC. Its protein product is CASSDPGETQYF.

This clone was observed a handful of times. The chain has TRBV27 and TRBJ1-5; 8 nucleotides align to TRBD1. V lost 6 bases to trimming and J lost 4 bases; unmatched junction nucleotides: 8. This CDR3 is built from 15 residues. Germline V gene sequence: CDR1 MNHEY, CDR2 SMNVEV (reference sequence). CDR3 sequence (DNA): TGTGCCAGCAGGGGGGGGGACAGGCCGAATCAGCCCCAGCATTTT. Its translation is CASRGGDRPNQPQHF.

The V gene is TRBV6-5, the J gene TRBJ2-7, with 11 bases identical to TRBD2. The ends lost 6 bases at V and 6 bases at J; junction bases unmatched: 1. The germline CDR1 and CDR2 sequences are MNHEY and SVGAGI. This CDR3 is 12 amino acids long. CDR3 DNA sequence: TGTGCCAGCAGGGGGACTAGCGGCGAGCAGTACTTC. The encoded protein is CASRGTSGEQYF.

This sequence joins TRBV11-2 and TRBJ2-5; maybe TRBD1 (6 bases). The germline V gene encodes CDR1 SGHAT and CDR2 FQNNGV. This CDR3 contains 15 residues. Trimming pared 0 bases from V and 5 bases from J, leaving 13 bases between. CDR3 in amino acids: CASSLDVTGKETQYF. CDR3 bases: TGTGCCAGCAGCTTAGACGTTACAGGGAAGGAGACCCAGTACTTC.

J is TRBJ2-1 and V is TRBV9; weak D call: TRBD1 (6 bases). The V and J ends lost 2 bases and 8 bases respectively, with 17 bases between them. The germline V gene has CDR1 SGDLS and CDR2 YYNGEE. The CDR3 has 15 residues. The CDR3 here is CASSVGTSIGDEQFF. The CDR3 nucleotides read TGTGCCAGCAGCGTGGGGACATCGATCGGCGATGAGCAGTTCTTC. Full variable domain (outside the CDR3, taken from reference TRBV9 and TRBJ2-1): DSGVTQTPKHLITATGQRVTLRCSPRSGDLSVYWYQQSLDQGLQFLIQYYNGEERAKGNILERFSAQQFPDLHSELNLSSLELGDSALYFCASSVGTSIGDEQFFGPGTRLTVL.

V usage is TRBV18 and J usage is TRBJ2-1; D call uncertain. Looked up from germline, CDR1 is KGHSH and CDR2 is LQKENI. V lost 0 bases to trimming and J lost 7 bases, with 10 bases between them. The CDR3 consists of 14 residues. CDR3 nucleotides: TGTGCCAGCTCACCACCGGGCAGAGCAAATGAGCAGTTCTTC. Translating it yields CASSPPGRANEQFF.

A single count supports this clone. This chain links TRBV30 with TRBJ2-3; TRBD2 matches at 13 bases. V was clipped by 7 bases and J by 11 bases; unmatched bases: 9. The CDR3 runs 13 residues. The germline gives CDR1 GTSNPN, CDR2 SVGIG (reference sequence). The CDR3 loop reads CALKLAGGQMQYF. The CDR3 region has the DNA TGTGCCTTAAAACTAGCGGGGGGGCAGATGCAGTATTTT.